This T cell receptor (beta chain) was obtained from a study of OX40 agonist ivuxolimab in advanced cancers. Looking at the study overall: Patients receiving dose escalation had hepatocellular carcinoma, melanoma, renal cell or head and neck cancer. Cohort: 75% to 90% men, mean age about 60, aged about 23 to 79. Prior therapy, whether anti-PD-1, anti-PD-L1 or anti-CTLA-4, was allowed, and 35% to 40% had some.

The repertoire was sequenced with immunoSEQ multiplex PCR; TCRdb's copy has only in-frame clones and lacks some. The repertoire holds approximately 65,000 clones, with roughly nine tenths as singletons. Study findings and constraints: There were, on average, more expanded clones in CD8+ T cells than in CD4+.

Note on this clone: The antigen remains unidentified.

The V and J ends lost 4 bases and 9 bases, in that order; junction bases with no gene match: 7. The CDR3 has 15 residues. Per the germline V gene, CDR1 is SGHNT and CDR2 is YYREEE (reference sequence). This TCR was sampled from an adult with an advanced solid tumor such as melanoma, head and neck, liver or kidney cancer. This material consisted of CD4+ or CD8+ T cells sorted from blood, taken in a trial of the OX40 agonist ivuxolimab. The rearrangement links TRBV5-4 to TRBJ1-6, with 10 bases identical to TRBD1. Written as DNA, the CDR3 is TGTGCCAGCAGCCCAGGGACAGGGGCCGCTTCACCCCTCCACTTT. Its protein is CASSPGTGAASPLHF. Full variable domain (outside the CDR3, taken from reference TRBV5-4 and TRBJ1-6): ETGVTQSPTHLIKTRGQQVTLRCSSQSGHNTVSWYQQALGQGPQFIFQYYREEENGRGNFPPRFSGLQFPNYSSELNVNALELDDSALYLCASSPGTGAASPLHFGNGTRLTVT.